This T cell receptor beta chain originates from a study of CD8 T cells in Susac syndrome. The RNA, roughly 0.5 to 1 ug, was put through reverse transcription using random hexamers. TCRdb ran MiXCR on the immunoSEQ multiplex PCR reads and lists one entry per CDR3 protein. The profile shows over 65,000 distinct CDR3 sequences, just over 90% of them singletons. CDR1 is KGHSH, CDR2 LQKENI, per germline. V was pared by 3 bases and J by 7 bases, with 9 bases between. There are 13 residues in the CDR3. This chain links TRBV18 with TRBJ1-4; D unclear. Sequenced input: CD4+ T cells from PBMCs. The clonotype was recovered from a human donor with Susac syndrome. This CDR3 is CASSPSELEKLFF. CDR3 nucleotide sequence: TGTGCCAGCTCACCCTCGGAGCTTGAAAAACTGTTTTTT.